This T cell receptor beta chain was documented in a study of shared clonotypes between healthy human individuals. Turning to the study itself: Each donor had three CD4 naive, three CD4 memory, two CD8 naive and one CD8 memory plate.

The repertoire was sequenced with immunoSEQ multiplex PCR; TCRdb's copy has only in-frame clones and lacks some. Counted here are roughly 2.5 million clones, approximately 94% occurring once; the ten biggest clones make up roughly 0.13%. Findings and limits, study-wide: Tissue TCR repertoires likely differ from these blood-only repertoires.

This CDR3 region has 14 residues. The V and J ends lost 5 bases and 6 bases respectively, with 14 bases between them. Germline lookup yields CDR1 MNHEY and CDR2 SMNVEV (reference sequence). As regards this clone: Its specificity is not known.

Sequences were obtained from naive CD4+ T cells sorted from blood. Subset here: CD45RA+ positively selected. This sequence originates from a man between 18 and 35 years old in good health. The chain recombines TRBV27 with TRBJ1-5; D is perhaps TRBD1 (6 bases). The chain's CDR3 is CASSNTGGTQPQHF. CDR3 sequence (DNA): TGTGCCAGCAGTAACACGGGGGGCACTCAGCCCCAGCATTTT.